Included here is one T cell receptor beta chain sequence, with context. This clonotype was picked up one time. Its antigen specificity is not known. No base-level quality is on record; no much larger clone is a single base apart. Weak support is all one read offers. This sample stems from a study of T cells in Graves' hyperthyroidism and ophthalmopathy (dated by TCRdb to the late 2010s). Some background on the complete study: Peripheral blood was collected at initial diagnosis, before any treatment. To identify TCR V-J signatures that set the groups apart, the researchers used a discovery cohort of 100 patients, made up of 40 to 45 with Graves' ophthalmopathy and 55 to 65 with stable Graves' hyperthyroidism. The study also compared thyroid tissue and blood T-cell repertoires from several Graves' hyperthyroidism patients. TCR Vbeta CDR3 sequencing of fewer than 150 peripheral blood samples (roughly 41 ophthalmopathy, 70 to 85 hyperthyroidism and roughly 17 progressor patients) is reported in the paper. Following sampling, methimazole starting at 30 mg daily was given to hyperthyroidism patients, and high-dose intravenous methylprednisolone was given to ophthalmopathy patients. The 75 to 100 discovery patients were randomly divided into training and test sets at a 7:3 ratio. Whether ophthalmopathy could be predicted prospectively was tested in an independent validation cohort made up of under 20 hyperthyroidism patients plus 17 patients who later progressed to ophthalmopathy.

General study outcomes and caveats: In validation, progression to ophthalmopathy was predicted by the model with 70.59% sensitivity and about 72% specificity, a median of roughly six months before onset. A 13 V-J signature model separated ophthalmopathy from stable hyperthyroidism, with 87.88% sensitivity and 81.08% specificity in cross-validation and 80%/75% in testing. No statistical method was used to fix the sample size in advance, and group allocation was not hidden from the investigators. Most expanded thyroid clonotypes (frequency above 0.001) were also found in blood, which suggests that blood repertoires may mirror thyroid immune responses.

The TCR beta CDR3 regions were amplified from RNA transcripts. A first-round RT-PCR of the TCR CDR3 used the HTBI primer set with the Qiagen OneStep RT-PCR kit. Libraries were constructed in a second round of multiplex PCR, after which size selection and purification were carried out. Sequencing of the libraries was done on an Illumina HiSeq2000 using paired-end 100 bp reads. The published analysis was carried out like this. SOAPnuke was used to process the raw data, throwing out any read that contained adapters or uncalled bases, had a mean Phred below 15, or lacked an exact constant-primer or identifier match. COPE v1.2.5 was used to merge the high-quality paired reads, and each unique nucleotide sequence was defined as a clonotype. MiTCR v1.1 was used to align the clonotypes against IMGT TRBV, TRBD and TRBJ reference segments. The analysis included only V-J combinations with a frequency above 0.0001, which together covered 99.2% of the repertoires. The TCS score was defined as the ratio of F50 (clonal expansion) to E x V (chaos), calculated using BLOSUM62-based TCRdist between CDR3 peptides within each V-J. Welch's t-statistics and random forest reduced around 510 V-J features to 10 to 15, which were used in a naive Bayes classifier (R e1071). TCRdb reanalyzed the raw reads on its own, using fastp at Q25 for trimming and MiXCR for clone calling, and kept in-frame beta chains. Records with the same CDR3 protein are collapsed into one entry carrying the most frequent genes and DNA. These V and J calls originate from TCRdb's pipeline instead of the authors' own analysis. This sample is represented by 300,000 to 450,000 distinct CDR3 sequences; roughly 13% of them were singletons. The ten largest clones represent 9.5% to 12% of the sample.

Graves' hyperthyroidism was defined as stable when no progression to ophthalmopathy occurred over 18 months of follow-up. The hyperthyroidism patients were between 18 and 65 years old and newly diagnosed, with a disease duration of less than 2 months. Exclusion was applied to patients with uncontrolled infections, other autoimmune diseases, pregnancy or lactation. Clinical symptoms, serum thyroxine and TRAb, thyroid ultrasound, and orbital computed tomography formed the basis for the diagnoses. PBMCs were isolated from 10 ml of fresh peripheral blood by Ficoll-Paque density gradient centrifugation. Trizol reagent was used to extract total RNA, and RNA quality was then checked on an Agilent 2100 Bioanalyzer. Measured from the cysteine to the phenylalanine, the CDR3 is 15 residues long. Here the CDR3 DNA is all that survives: 45 bases in frame from base 1. V is cut back by 3 bases and J by 6 bases, with 5 bases in the junction unmatched. CDR1 and CDR2, per the germline V gene, are MNHNS and SASEGT.

This clonotype was obtained from a woman aged 55-69 years with Graves' hyperthyroidism. The chain was built from TRBV6-1 and TRBJ2-7; the junction holds 13 bases that match TRBD2. Sequenced input: blood. The CDR3 amino acid sequence is: CASSDRTSGSIEQYF. The DNA sequence is given as TGTGCCAGCAGTGACCGGACTAGCGGGAGCATCGAGCAGTACTTC.